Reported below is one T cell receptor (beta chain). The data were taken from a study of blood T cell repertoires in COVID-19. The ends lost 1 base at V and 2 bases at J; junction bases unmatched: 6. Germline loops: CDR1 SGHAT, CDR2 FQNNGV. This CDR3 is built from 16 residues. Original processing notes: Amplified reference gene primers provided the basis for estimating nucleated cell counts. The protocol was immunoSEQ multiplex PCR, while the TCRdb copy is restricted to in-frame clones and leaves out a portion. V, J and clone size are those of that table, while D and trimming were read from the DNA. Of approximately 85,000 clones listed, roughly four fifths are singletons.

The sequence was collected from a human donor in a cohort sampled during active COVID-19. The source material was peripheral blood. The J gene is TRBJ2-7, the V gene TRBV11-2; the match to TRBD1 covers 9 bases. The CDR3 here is CASSLGPGQGTYEQYF. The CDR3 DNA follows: TGTGCCAGCAGCTTAGGACCGGGACAGGGAACCTACGAGCAGTACTTC.